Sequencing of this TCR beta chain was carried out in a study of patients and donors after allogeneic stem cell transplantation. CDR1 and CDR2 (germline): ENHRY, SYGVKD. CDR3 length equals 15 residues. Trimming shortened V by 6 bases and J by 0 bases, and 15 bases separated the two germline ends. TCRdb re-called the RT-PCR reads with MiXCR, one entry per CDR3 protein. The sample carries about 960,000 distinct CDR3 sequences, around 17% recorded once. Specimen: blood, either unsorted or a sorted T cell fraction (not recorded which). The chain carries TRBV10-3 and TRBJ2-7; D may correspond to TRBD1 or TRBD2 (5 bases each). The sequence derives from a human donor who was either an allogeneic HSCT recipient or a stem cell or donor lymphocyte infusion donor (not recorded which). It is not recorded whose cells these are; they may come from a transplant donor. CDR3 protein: CAISVSGRSSYEQYF. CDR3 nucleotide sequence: TGTGCCATCAGCGTATCGGGACGGAGCTCCTACGAGCAGTACTTC.